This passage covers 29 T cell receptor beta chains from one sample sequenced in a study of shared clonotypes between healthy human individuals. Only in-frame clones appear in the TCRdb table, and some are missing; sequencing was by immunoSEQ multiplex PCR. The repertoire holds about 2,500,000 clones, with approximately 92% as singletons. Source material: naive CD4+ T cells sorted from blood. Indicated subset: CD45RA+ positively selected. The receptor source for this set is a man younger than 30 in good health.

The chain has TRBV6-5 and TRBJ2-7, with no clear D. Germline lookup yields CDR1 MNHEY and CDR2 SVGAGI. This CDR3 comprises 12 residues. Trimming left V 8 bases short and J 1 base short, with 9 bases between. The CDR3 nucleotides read TGTGCCAGCTTCGACTGGTCCTACGAGCAGTACTTC. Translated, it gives CASFDWSYEQYF.

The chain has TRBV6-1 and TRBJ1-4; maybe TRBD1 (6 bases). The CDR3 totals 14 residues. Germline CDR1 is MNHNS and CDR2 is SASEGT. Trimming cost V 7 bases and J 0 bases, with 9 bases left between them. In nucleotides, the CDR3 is TGTGCCAGCATTAGGGGGGCAACTAATGAAAAACTGTTTTTT. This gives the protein CASIRGATNEKLFF.

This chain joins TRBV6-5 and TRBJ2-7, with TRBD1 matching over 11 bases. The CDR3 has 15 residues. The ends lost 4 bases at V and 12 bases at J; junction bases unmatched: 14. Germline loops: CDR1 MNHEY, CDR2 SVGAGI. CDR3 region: CASSFPGTGGFMLYF. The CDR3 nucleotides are TGTGCCAGCAGTTTTCCCGGGACAGGGGGATTCATGCTGTACTTC.

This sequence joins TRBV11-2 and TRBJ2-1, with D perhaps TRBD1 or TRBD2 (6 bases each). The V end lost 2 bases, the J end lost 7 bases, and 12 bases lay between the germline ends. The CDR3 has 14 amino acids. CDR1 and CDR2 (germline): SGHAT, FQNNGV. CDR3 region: CASSLTGAGNEQFF. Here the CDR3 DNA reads TGTGCCAGCAGCTTAACGGGGGCGGGGAATGAGCAGTTCTTC.

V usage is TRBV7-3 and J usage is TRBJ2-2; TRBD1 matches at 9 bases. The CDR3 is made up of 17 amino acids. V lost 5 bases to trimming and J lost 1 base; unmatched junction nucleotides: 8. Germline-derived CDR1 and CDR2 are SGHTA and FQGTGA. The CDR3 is CASSPKDRGENTGELFF. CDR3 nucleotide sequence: TGTGCCAGCAGCCCGAAAGACAGGGGGGAGAACACCGGGGAGCTGTTTTTT. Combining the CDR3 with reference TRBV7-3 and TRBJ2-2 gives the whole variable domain GAGVSQTPSNKVTEKGKYVELRCDPISGHTALYWYRQSLGQGPEFLIYFQGTGAADDSGLPNDRFFAVRPEGSVSTLKIQRTERGDSAVYLCASSPKDRGENTGELFFGEGSRLTVL.

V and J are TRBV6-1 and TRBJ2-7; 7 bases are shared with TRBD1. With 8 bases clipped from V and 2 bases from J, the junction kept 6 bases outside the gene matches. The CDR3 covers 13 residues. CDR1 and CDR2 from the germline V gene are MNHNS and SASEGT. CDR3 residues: CASEGGRTYEQYF. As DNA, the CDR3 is TGTGCCAGCGAAGGGGGCAGGACCTACGAGCAGTACTTC.

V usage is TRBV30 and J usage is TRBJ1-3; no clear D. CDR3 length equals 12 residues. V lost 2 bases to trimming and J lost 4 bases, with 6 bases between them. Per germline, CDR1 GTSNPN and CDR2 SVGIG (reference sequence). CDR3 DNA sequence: TGTGCCTGGAGTAGGCTAGGAAACACCATATATTTT. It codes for CAWSRLGNTIYF.

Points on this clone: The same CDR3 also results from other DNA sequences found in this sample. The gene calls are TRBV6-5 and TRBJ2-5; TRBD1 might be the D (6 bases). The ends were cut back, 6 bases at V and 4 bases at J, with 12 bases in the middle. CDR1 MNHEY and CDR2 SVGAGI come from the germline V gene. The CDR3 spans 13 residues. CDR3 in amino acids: CASSRTVAETQYF. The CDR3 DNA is TGTGCCAGCAGCCGGACAGTGGCAGAGACCCAGTACTTC.

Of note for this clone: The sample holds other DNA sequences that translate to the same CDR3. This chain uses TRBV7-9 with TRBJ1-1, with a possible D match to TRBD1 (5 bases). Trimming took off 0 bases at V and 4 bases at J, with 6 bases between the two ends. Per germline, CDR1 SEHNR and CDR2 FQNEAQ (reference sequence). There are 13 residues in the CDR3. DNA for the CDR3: TGTGCCAGCAGCTTAGCTCAGGGCACTGAAGCTTTCTTT. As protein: CASSLAQGTEAFF.

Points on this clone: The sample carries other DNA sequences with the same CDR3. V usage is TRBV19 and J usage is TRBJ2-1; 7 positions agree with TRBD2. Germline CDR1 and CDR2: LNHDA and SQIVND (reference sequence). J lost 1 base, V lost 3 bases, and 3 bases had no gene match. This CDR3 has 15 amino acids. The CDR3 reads CASSIGGESYNEQFF. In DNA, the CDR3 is TGTGCCAGTAGTATTGGGGGGGAATCCTACAATGAGCAGTTCTTC.

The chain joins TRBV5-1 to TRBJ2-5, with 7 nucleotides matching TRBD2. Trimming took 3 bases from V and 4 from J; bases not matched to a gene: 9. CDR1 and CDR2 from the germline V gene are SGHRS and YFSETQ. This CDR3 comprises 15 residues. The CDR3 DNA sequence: TGCGCCAGCAGCTGGCGGGGCGGGAGTGGAGAGACCCAGTACTTC. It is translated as CASSWRGGSGETQYF.

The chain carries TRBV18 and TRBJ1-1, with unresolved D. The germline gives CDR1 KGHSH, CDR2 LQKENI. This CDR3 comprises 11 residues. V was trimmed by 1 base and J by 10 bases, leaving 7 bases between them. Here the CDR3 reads CASSPRSVAFF. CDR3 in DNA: TGTGCCAGCTCACCACGGTCCGTAGCTTTCTTT.

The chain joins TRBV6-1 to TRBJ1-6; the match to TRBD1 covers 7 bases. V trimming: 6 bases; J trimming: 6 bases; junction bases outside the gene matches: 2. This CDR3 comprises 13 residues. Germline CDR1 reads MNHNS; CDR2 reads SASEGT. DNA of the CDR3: TGTGCCAGCAGGGGACAGAGTAATTCACCCCTCCACTTT. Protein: CASRGQSNSPLHF.

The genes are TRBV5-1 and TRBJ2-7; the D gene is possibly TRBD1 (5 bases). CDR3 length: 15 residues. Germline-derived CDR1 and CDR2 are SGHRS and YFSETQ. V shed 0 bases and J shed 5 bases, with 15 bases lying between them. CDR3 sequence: CASSLGTPKGHEQYF. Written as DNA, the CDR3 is TGCGCCAGCAGCTTGGGGACACCGAAGGGCCACGAGCAGTACTTC. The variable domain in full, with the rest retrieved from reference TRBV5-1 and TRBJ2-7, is KAGVTQTPRYLIKTRGQQVTLSCSPISGHRSVSWYQQTPGQGLQFLFEYFSETQRNKGNFPGRFSGRQFSNSRSEMNVSTLELGDSALYLCASSLGTPKGHEQYFGPGTRLTVT.

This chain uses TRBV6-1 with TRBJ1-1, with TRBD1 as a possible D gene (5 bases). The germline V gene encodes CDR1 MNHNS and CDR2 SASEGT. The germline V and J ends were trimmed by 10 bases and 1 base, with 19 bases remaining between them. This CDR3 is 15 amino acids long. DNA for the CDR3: TGTGCCACCTCGAGGGGACCGACCCAGAACACTGAAGCTTTCTTT. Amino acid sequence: CATSRGPTQNTEAFF.

The CDR3 here is CASTMTPDRVNQPQHF. DNA for the CDR3: TGTGCCAGCACCATGACCCCAGACAGGGTCAATCAGCCCCAGCATTTT. This chain connects TRBV28 to TRBJ1-5; 7 bases are a match to TRBD1. Germline V gene data show CDR1 as MDHEN and CDR2 as SYDVKM. This CDR3 spans 16 amino acids. The trim removed 7 bases at V and 3 bases at J, leaving 12 bases unmatched.

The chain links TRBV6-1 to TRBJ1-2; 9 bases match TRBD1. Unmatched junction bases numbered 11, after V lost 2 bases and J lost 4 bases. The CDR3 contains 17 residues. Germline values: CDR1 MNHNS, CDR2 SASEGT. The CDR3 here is CASSEHLPGQGSYGYTF. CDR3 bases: TGTGCCAGCAGTGAACACCTCCCGGGACAGGGATCCTATGGCTACACCTTC.

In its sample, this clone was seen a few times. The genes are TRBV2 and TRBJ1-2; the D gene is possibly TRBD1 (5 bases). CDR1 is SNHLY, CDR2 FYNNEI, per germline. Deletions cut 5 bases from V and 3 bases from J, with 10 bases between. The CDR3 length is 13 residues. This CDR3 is CASSLDSYYGYTF. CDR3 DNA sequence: TGTGCCAGCAGTTTAGACAGCTACTATGGCTACACCTTC.

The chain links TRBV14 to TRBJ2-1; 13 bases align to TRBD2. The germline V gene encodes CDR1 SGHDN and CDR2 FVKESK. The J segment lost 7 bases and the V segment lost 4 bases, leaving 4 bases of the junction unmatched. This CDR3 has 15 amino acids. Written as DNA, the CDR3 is TGTGCCAGCAGCCGGACTAGCGGGAGTGCAAATGAGCAGTTCTTC. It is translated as CASSRTSGSANEQFF.

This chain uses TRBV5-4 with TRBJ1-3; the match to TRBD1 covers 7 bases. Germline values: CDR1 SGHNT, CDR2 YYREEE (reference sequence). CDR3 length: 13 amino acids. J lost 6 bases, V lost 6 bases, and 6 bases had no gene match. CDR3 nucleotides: TGTGCCAGCACCCGGGACAGAGAAAACACCATATATTTT. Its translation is CASTRDRENTIYF.

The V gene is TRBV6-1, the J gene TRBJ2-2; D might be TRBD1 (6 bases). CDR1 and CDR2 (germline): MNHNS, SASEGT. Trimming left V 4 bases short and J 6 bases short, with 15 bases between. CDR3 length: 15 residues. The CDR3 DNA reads TGTGCCAGCAGTGTTGGGACACCGAGGGCCGGGGAGCTGTTTTTT. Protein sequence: CASSVGTPRAGELFF.

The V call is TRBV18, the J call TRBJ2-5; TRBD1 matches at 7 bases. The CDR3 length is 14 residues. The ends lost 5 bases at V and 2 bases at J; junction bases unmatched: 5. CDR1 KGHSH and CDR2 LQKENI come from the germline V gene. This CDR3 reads CASSSRQGQETQYF. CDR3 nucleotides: TGTGCCAGCTCATCTAGACAGGGACAAGAGACCCAGTACTTC.

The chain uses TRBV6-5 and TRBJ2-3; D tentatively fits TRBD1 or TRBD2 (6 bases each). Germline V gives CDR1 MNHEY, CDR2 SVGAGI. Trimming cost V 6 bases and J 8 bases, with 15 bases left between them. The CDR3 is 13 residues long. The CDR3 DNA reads TGTGCCAGCAGGGAGGGGACAATCTTTACGCAGTATTTT. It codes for CASREGTIFTQYF.

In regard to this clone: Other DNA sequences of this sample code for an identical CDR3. The CDR3 region has the DNA TGTGCCAGTAGTATTTCGGGGAACACTGAAGCTTTCTTT. Translated, it gives CASSISGNTEAFF. The chain employs TRBV19 and TRBJ1-1; unclear D gene. The CDR3 length is 13 residues. The V gene's germline CDR1 is LNHDA and CDR2 SQIVND (reference sequence). Trimming took 3 bases from V and 1 from J, leaving 6 bases between them. The variable domain in full, completed from reference TRBV19 and TRBJ1-1, reads DGGITQSPKYLFRKEGQNVTLSCEQNLNHDAMYWYRQDPGQGLRLIYYSQIVNDFQKGDIAEGYSVSREKKESFPLTVTSAQKNPTAFYLCASSISGNTEAFFGQGTRLTVV.

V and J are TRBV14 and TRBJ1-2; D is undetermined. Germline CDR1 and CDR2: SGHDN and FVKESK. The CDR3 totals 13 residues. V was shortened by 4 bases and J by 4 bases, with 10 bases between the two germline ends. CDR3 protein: CASSPRIGYGYTF. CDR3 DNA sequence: TGTGCCAGCAGCCCAAGGATTGGCTATGGCTACACCTTC.

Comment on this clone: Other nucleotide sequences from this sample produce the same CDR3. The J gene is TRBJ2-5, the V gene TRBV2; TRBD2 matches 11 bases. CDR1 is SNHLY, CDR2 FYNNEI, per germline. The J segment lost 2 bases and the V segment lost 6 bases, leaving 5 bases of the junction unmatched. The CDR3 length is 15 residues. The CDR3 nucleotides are TGTGCCAGCAGCGGACTAGCGGGCCCTCAAGAGACCCAGTACTTC. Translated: CASSGLAGPQETQYF.

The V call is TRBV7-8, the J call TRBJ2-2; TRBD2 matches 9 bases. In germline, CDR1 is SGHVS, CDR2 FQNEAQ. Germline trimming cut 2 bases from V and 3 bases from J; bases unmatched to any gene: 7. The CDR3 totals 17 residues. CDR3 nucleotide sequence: TGTGCCAGCAGCTTAAGGCCTCAGCGGGGGGACACCGGGGAGCTGTTTTTT. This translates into CASSLRPQRGDTGELFF. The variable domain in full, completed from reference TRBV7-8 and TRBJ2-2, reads GAGVSQSPRYKVAKRGQDVALRCDPISGHVSLFWYQQALGQGPEFLTYFQNEAQLDKSGLPSDRFFAERPEGSVSTLKIQRTQQEDSAVYLCASSLRPQRGDTGELFFGEGSRLTVL.

The CDR3 sequence is CASSGPGGGLAGNTEAFF. The CDR3 coding sequence is TGTGCCAGCAGTGGACCAGGGGGAGGTCTGGCGGGGAACACTGAAGCTTTCTTT. This chain connects TRBV25-1 to TRBJ1-1; 7 bases map to TRBD1. CDR3 length: 18 residues. The J segment lost 1 base and the V segment lost 4 bases, leaving 15 bases of the junction unmatched. Germline CDR1 reads MGHDK; CDR2 reads SYGVNS.

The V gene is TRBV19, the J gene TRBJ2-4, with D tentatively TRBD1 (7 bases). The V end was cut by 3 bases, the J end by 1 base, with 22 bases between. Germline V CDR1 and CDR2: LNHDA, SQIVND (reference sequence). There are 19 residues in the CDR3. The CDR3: CASSIYLAGGKSAKNIQYF. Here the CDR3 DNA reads TGTGCCAGTAGTATCTACCTAGCAGGGGGGAAATCGGCCAAAAACATTCAGTACTTC.